These 6 T cell receptor beta chains were all obtained from the same sample, sequenced in a study of OX40 agonist ivuxolimab in advanced cancers. The assay was immunoSEQ multiplex PCR, and TCRdb's table has in-frame clones only and misses some. The sample carries about 100,000 clones, just over 90% recorded once. The starting material was CD4+ or CD8+ T cells sorted from blood, obtained in a trial of the OX40 agonist ivuxolimab. These receptors came from an adult with an advanced solid tumor such as melanoma, head and neck, liver or kidney cancer.

J is TRBJ2-1 and V is TRBV9; D may correspond to TRBD1 or TRBD2 (5 bases each). The germline V gene has CDR1 SGDLS and CDR2 YYNGEE. The length of the CDR3 is 16 residues. V was pared by 0 bases and J by 7 bases, with 17 bases between. CDR3 sequence: CASSVDARGWGNEQFF. CDR3 in DNA: TGTGCCAGCAGCGTAGATGCGCGAGGTTGGGGGAATGAGCAGTTCTTC.

The V gene is TRBV7-8, the J gene TRBJ1-2; D unresolved. CDR1 and CDR2 (germline): SGHVS, FQNEAQ. There are 12 residues in the CDR3. The ends were cut back, 5 bases at V and 7 bases at J, with 11 bases in the middle. The CDR3 region has the DNA TGTGCCAGCAGCGCACAATCAACTGGCTACACCTTC. Translated, it gives CASSAQSTGYTF.

The chain recombines TRBV5-1 with TRBJ2-5; D may be TRBD2 (7 bases). The V end was cut by 4 bases, the J end by 5 bases, with 15 bases between. The CDR3 contains 14 residues. Germline-derived CDR1 and CDR2 are SGHRS and YFSETQ. DNA of the CDR3: TGCGCCAGCAGCGTGTCGGGGGGCAGGGAGACCCAGTACTTC. The encoded protein is CASSVSGGRETQYF.

The chain recombines TRBV28 with TRBJ2-1; 9 bases line up with TRBD1. The CDR3 has 17 amino acids. The J segment lost 4 bases and the V segment lost 2 bases, leaving 9 bases of the junction unmatched. CDR1 MDHEN and CDR2 SYDVKM come from the germline V gene. The CDR3 protein is CASSLTGQGFLYNEQFF. In nucleotides, the CDR3 is TGTGCCAGCAGTTTAACGGGACAGGGTTTTTTGTACAATGAGCAGTTCTTC.

CDR3 in amino acids: CASSIGDGNQPQHF. DNA for the CDR3: TGTGCCAGTAGTATAGGTGATGGGAATCAGCCCCAGCATTTT. The V call is TRBV19, the J call TRBJ1-5; no firm D call. The V and J ends lost 1 base and 4 bases respectively, with 8 bases between them. Germline CDR1 and CDR2: LNHDA and SQIVND (reference sequence). The CDR3 loop spans 14 amino acids.

CDR3: CASSFWRGDLGTEAFF. The CDR3 DNA is TGTGCCAGCAGTTTTTGGAGGGGTGATTTGGGCACTGAAGCTTTCTTT. V gene TRBV6-5 combines with J gene TRBJ1-1; possible D gene TRBD1, 5 bases. V was shortened by 4 bases and J by 4 bases, with 19 bases between the two germline ends. CDR3 length: 16 residues. Germline V lookup: CDR1 MNHEY, CDR2 SVGAGI.